The clone carrying this T cell receptor beta chain has a count of ten or more. This specimen comes from a study of neurological immune-mediated disorders. TCRdb reprocessed the 5' RACE reads with MiXCR, giving one entry per CDR3 protein. The table records 55,000 or so distinct CDR3 sequences, around 4.4% of them present only once. This CDR3 has 19 residues. V shed 4 bases and J shed 0 bases, with 23 bases lying between them. Germline V gives CDR1 SGHDN, CDR2 FVKESK. The sequencing input was PBMCs. The origin of this receptor is a man in his forties or fifties with multiple sclerosis. This chain joins TRBV14 and TRBJ2-3; D gene unclear. DNA of the CDR3: TGTGCCAGCAGCCCACTAATATACAAACGACGAGTTAGCACAGATACGCAGTATTTT. It encodes CASSPLIYKRRVSTDTQYF.